Listed here are 9 T cell receptor beta chains from one sample, sequenced in a study of T cell responses to AZD1222 COVID-19 vaccine. Clones were read by immunoSEQ multiplex PCR, and TCRdb kept only the in-frame ones, dropping some. Among about 120,000 clones listed, more than 85% were seen once. This specimen was peripheral blood, taken 28 days after the second AZD1222 dose. The receptors derive from an adult who received the AZD1222 COVID-19 vaccine.

The chain carries TRBV2 and TRBJ2-2; D may be TRBD2 (5 bases). V was pared by 1 base and J by 8 bases, with 11 bases between. Germline CDR1 reads SNHLY; CDR2 reads FYNNEI. The CDR3 loop spans 14 amino acids. DNA of the CDR3: TGTGCCAGCAGTGAAGTTCCGGGGTTTGGGGAGCTGTTTTTT. Translated: CASSEVPGFGELFF.

V gene TRBV6-5 combines with J gene TRBJ1-5; D unclear. Germline CDR1 MNHEY, CDR2 SVGAGI. V lost 6 bases and J 3 bases, leaving 15 bases between the germline ends. The CDR3 is made up of 15 amino acids. DNA for the CDR3: TGTGCCAGCAGGCTCTTCCCGGGTATCAATCAGCCCCAGCATTTT. It encodes CASRLFPGINQPQHF.

This clone was recorded only once. The CDR3 sequence is CASSLGTANTGELFF. As DNA, the CDR3 is TGTGCCAGTAGTCTGGGCACCGCGAACACCGGGGAGCTGTTTTTT. V usage is TRBV19 and J usage is TRBJ2-2; D remains unclear. Between the trimmed V and J ends, which lost 5 bases and 0 bases, there was a span of 10 bases. This CDR3 is 15 amino acids long. Germline CDR1 LNHDA, CDR2 SQIVND (reference sequence).

The chain recombines TRBV29-1 with TRBJ1-2; weak D call: TRBD1 (5 bases). The CDR3 covers 11 residues. Deletions cut 3 bases from V and 8 bases from J, with 10 bases between. Per germline, CDR1 SQVTM and CDR2 ANQGSEA. CDR3: CSVDRAGGYTF. For the CDR3, the DNA is TGCAGCGTTGACAGGGCCGGCGGCTACACCTTC.

The gene calls are TRBV9 and TRBJ2-7; D might be TRBD1 or TRBD2, each matching 5 bases. The CDR3 runs to 13 residues. Per germline, CDR1 SGDLS and CDR2 YYNGEE. V was pared by 4 bases and J by 0 bases, with 8 bases between. CDR3 nucleotide sequence: TGTGCCAGCAGCCGGGACCACTCCTACGAGCAGTACTTC. Its protein product is CASSRDHSYEQYF.

This clone is a singleton in its sample. The chain combines TRBV2 with TRBJ1-4; tentative D call: TRBD1 (6 bases). Germline-derived CDR1 and CDR2 are SNHLY and FYNNEI. CDR3 length: 16 residues. Between the trimmed V and J ends, which lost 6 bases and 8 bases, there was a span of 22 bases. The CDR3 nucleotides read TGTGCCAGCAGCCCTAACCCGGGGGCTTTTCAGGAAAAACTGTTTTTT. Its protein is CASSPNPGAFQEKLFF.

This chain joins TRBV30 and TRBJ2-7; TRBD1 matches 7 bases. The CDR3 loop spans 13 amino acids. V was pared by 2 bases and J by 2 bases, with 3 bases of the junction left unmatched. In germline, CDR1 is GTSNPN, CDR2 SVGIG (reference sequence). The CDR3 region has the DNA TGTGCCTGGAGTCCAGGGGGAACCTACGAGCAGTACTTC. Translated, it gives CAWSPGGTYEQYF.

This clone was counted a single time. The chain is built from TRBV7-2 and TRBJ2-2; D unresolved. The V gene lost 6 bases and the J gene lost 1 base, with 9 bases spanning the gap. Germline V gene sequence: CDR1 SGHTA, CDR2 FQGNSA. The CDR3 consists of 14 residues. The CDR3 spells CASRISGNTGELFF. In nucleotides, the CDR3 is TGTGCCAGCAGGATATCGGGGAACACCGGGGAGCTGTTTTTT.

This sequence joins TRBV21-1 and TRBJ2-7; the D call TRBD2 from the table was never checked on the DNA. TRBV21-1 is annotated as a pseudogene. This CDR3 has 18 amino acids. CDR3 sequence (DNA): TGTGCCAGCAGCCCGGGACTAGCGGGAGGATTTAGCTCCTACGAGCAGTACTTC. Protein product: CASSPGLAGGFSSYEQYF.